One and the same sample provided the 2 T cell receptor beta chains below, sequenced in a study of breast tumors, draining lymph nodes, adjacent tissues. Axillary draining lymph nodes of breast cancer patients supplied the node samples. TCRdb called the multiplex PCR reads again in MiXCR, with one record for every CDR3 protein. The sample comprises approximately 300,000 distinct CDR3 sequences, under 35% of which are singletons, and more than 0.85% rests with the top ten. What was sequenced was axillary lymph node tissue. The receptors come from a female donor with breast cancer. Some clones in this sample may be carry-over from other donors' samples.

This clonotype was seen at least ten times. The J gene is TRBJ2-2, the V gene TRBV10-3; D is unresolved. The V gene's germline CDR1 is ENHRY and CDR2 SYGVKD. V was clipped by 6 bases and J by 1 base, with 9 bases between them. The CDR3 is made up of 14 amino acids. The chain's CDR3 is CAISQSRNTGELFF. CDR3 DNA: TGTGCCATCAGCCAGAGCCGGAACACCGGGGAGCTGTTTTTT.

This clonotype was recorded a few times. The chain recombines TRBV24-1 with TRBJ2-5; D unresolved. This CDR3 contains 13 residues. The germline V gene encodes CDR1 KGHDR and CDR2 SFDVKD. DNA for the CDR3: TGTGCTAGACCCCCGGCGGTCGGAGAGACCCAGTACTTC. Translation gives CARPPAVGETQYF.